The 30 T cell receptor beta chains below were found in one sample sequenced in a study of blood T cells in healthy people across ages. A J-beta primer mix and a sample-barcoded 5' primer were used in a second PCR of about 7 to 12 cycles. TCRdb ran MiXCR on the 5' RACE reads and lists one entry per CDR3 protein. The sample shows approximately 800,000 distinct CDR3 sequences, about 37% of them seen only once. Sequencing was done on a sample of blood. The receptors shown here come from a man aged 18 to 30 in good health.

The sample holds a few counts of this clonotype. The CDR3 spells CASSLSGGTGAGELFF. The CDR3 nucleotides are TGTGCCAGCAGCCTCTCGGGAGGGACAGGGGCCGGGGAGCTGTTTTTT. The V and J genes are TRBV11-2 and TRBJ2-2, with 10 bases matching TRBD1. With V trimmed by 5 bases and J by 6 bases, 9 bases remained unmatched. CDR1 is SGHAT and CDR2 is FQNNGV in the germline V gene. The CDR3 contains 16 residues.

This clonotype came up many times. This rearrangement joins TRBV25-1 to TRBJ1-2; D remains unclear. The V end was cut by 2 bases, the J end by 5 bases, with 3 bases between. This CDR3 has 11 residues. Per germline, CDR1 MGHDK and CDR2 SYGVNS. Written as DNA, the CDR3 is TGTGCCAGCAGTGAAATTTATGGCTACACCTTC. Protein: CASSEIYGYTF.

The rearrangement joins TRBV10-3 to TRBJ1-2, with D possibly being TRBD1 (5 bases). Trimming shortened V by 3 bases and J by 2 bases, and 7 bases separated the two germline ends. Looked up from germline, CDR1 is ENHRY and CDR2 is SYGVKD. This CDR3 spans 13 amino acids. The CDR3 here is CAISEGDNYGYTF. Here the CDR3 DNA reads TGTGCCATCAGTGAAGGGGACAACTATGGCTACACCTTC.

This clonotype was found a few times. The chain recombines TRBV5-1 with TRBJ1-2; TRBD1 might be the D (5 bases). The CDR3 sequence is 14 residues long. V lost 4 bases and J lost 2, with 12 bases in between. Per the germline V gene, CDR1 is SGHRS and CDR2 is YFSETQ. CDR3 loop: CASSLQGQNYGYTF. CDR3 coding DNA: TGCGCCAGCAGCCTGCAGGGCCAAAACTATGGCTACACCTTC. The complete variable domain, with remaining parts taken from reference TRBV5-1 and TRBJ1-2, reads KAGVTQTPRYLIKTRGQQVTLSCSPISGHRSVSWYQQTPGQGLQFLFEYFSETQRNKGNFPGRFSGRQFSNSRSEMNVSTLELGDSALYLCASSLQGQNYGYTFGSGTRLTVV.

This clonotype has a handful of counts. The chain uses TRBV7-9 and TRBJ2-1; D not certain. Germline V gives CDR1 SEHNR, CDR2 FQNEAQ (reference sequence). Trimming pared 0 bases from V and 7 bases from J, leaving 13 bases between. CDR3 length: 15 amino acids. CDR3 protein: CASSLAPLVGNEQFF. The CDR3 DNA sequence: TGTGCCAGCAGCTTAGCTCCCCTTGTAGGAAATGAGCAGTTCTTC.

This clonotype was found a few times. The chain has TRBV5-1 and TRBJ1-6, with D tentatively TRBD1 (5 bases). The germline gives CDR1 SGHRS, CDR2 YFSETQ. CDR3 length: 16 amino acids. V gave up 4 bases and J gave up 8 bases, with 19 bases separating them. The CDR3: CASSKDLGRVDSPLHF. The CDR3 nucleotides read TGCGCCAGCAGCAAGGATCTGGGCAGGGTGGATTCACCCCTCCACTTT.

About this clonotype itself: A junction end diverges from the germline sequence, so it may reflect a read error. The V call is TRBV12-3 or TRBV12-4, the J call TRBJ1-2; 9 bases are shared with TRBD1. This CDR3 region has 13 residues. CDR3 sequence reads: CTSSRRRDRVYTF. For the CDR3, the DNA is TGTACCAGCAGTAGACGCCGGGACAGGGTCTACACCTTC.

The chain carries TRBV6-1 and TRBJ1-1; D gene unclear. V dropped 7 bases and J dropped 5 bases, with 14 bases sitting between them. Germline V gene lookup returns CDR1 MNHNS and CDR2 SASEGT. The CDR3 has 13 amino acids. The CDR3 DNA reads TGTGCCAGCACCCCCCCGTCTCCAACTGAAGCTTTCTTT. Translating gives CASTPPSPTEAFF.

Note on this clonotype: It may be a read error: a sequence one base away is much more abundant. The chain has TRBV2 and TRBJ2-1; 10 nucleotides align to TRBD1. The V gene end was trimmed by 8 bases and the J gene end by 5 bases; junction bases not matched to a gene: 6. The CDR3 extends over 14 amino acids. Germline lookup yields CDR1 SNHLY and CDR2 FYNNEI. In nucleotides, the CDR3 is TGTGCCAGCCTACGGGACAGGGGCAACAATGAGCAGTTCTTC. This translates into CASLRDRGNNEQFF.

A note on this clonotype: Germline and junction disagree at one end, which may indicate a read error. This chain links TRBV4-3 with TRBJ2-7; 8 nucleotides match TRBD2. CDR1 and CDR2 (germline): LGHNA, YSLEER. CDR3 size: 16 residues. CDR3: CASNQERYGLANEQYF. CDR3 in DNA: TGCGCCAGCAACCAAGAACGGTATGGACTAGCAAACGAGCAGTACTTC.

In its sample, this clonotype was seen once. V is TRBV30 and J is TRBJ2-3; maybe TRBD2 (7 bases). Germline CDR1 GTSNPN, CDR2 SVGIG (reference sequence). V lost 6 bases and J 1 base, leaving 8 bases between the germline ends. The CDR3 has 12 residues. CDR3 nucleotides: TGTGCCTGCGGGGGGCGCACAGATACGCAGTATTTT. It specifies CACGGRTDTQYF. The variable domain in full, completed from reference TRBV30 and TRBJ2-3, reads SQTIHQWPATLVQPVGSPLSLECTVEGTSNPNLYWYRQAAGRGLQLLFYSVGIGQISSEVPQNLSASRPQDRQFILSSKKLLLSDSGFYLCACGGRTDTQYFGPGTRLTVL.

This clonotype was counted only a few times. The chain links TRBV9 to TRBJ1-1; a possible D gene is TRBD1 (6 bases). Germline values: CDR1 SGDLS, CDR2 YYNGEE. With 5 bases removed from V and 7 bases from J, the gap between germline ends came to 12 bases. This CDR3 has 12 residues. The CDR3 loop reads CASSDRDIEAFF. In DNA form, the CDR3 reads TGTGCCAGCAGTGATAGGGACATTGAAGCTTTCTTT.

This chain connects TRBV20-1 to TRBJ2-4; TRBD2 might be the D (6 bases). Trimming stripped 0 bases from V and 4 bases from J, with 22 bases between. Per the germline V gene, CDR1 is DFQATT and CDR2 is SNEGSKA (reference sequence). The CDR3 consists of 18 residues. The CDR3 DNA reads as TGCAGTGCTAGAGATTATATAGGACCGGGGGACCCAAAAAACATTCAGTACTTC. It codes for CSARDYIGPGDPKNIQYF.

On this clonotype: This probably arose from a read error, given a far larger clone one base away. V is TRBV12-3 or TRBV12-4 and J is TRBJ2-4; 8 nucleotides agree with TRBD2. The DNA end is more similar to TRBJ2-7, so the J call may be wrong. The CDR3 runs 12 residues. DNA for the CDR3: TGTGCCAGCAGCTCGGGAGGGGACGAGCAGTACTTC. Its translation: CASSSGGDEQYF.

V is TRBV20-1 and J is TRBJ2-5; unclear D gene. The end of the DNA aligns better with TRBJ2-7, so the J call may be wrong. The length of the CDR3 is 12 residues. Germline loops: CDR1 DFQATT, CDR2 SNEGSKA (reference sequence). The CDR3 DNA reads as TGCAGTTTTCCCGGTTCGCGGAACGAGCAGTACTTC. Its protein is CSFPGSRNEQYF.

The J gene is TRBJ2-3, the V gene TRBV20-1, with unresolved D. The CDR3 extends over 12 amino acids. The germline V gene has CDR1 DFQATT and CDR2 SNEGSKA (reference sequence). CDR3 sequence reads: CSLRTDTDTQYF. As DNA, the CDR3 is TGCAGCCTCCGGACCGACACAGATACGCAGTATTTT.

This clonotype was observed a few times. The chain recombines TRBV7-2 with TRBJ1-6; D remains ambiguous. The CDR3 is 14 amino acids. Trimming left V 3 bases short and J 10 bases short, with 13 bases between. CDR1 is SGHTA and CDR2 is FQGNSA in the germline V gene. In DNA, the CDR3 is TGTGCCAGCAGCTTGGATGCTAGGGTCTCACCCCTCCACTTT. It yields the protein CASSLDARVSPLHF. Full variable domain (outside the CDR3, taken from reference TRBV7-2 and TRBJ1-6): GAGVSQSPSNKVTEKGKDVELRCDPISGHTALYWYRQSLGQGLEFLIYFQGNSAPDKSGLPSDRFSAERTGGSVSTLTIQRTQQEDSAVYLCASSLDARVSPLHFGNGTRLTVT.

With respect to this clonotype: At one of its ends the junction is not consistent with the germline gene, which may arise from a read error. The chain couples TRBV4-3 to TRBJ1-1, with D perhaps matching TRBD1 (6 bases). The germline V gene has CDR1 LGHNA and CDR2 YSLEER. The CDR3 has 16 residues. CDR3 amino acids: CASSQERGARNTKAFF. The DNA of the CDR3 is TGCGCCAGCAGCCAAGAGAGGGGGGCCCGGAACACTAAAGCTTTCTTT.

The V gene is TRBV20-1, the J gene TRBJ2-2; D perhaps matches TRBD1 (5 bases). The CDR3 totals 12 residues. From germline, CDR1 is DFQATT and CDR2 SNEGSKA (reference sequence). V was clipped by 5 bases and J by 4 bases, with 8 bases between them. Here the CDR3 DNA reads TGCAGTGCTGCAGGGCCCACCGGGGAGCTGTTTTTT. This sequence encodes CSAAGPTGELFF.

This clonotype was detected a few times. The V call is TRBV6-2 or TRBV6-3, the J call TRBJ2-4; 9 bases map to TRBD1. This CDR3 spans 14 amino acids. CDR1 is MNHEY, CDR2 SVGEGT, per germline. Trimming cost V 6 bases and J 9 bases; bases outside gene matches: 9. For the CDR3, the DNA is TGTGCCAGCAGGACAGGGGGGGTTGGTAGCATTCAGTACTTC. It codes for CASRTGGVGSIQYF.

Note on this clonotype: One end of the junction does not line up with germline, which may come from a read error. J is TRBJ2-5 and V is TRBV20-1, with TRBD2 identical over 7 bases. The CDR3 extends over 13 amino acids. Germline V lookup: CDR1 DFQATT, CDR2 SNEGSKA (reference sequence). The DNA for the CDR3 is TGCAGTGCCAATAGCGGGCTCCAAGAGACCCGGTACTTC. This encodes CSANSGLQETRYF.

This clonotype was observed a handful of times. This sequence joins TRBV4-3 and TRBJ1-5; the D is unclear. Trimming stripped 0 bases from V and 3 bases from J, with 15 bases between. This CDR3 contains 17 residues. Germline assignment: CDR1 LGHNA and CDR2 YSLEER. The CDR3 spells CASSQDSVGVTNQPQHF. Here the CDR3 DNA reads TGCGCCAGCAGCCAAGATTCGGTCGGCGTAACCAATCAGCCCCAGCATTTT.

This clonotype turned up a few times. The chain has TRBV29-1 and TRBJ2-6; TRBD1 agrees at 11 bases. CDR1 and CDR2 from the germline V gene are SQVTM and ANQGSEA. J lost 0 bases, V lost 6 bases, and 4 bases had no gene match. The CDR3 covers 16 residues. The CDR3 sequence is CSVPGQGGSGANVLTF. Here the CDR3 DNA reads TGCAGCGTCCCGGGACAGGGGGGCTCTGGGGCCAACGTCCTGACTTTC.

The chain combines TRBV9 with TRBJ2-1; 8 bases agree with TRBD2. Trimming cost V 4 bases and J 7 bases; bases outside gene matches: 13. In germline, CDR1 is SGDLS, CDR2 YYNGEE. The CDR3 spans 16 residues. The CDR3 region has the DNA TGTGCCAGCAGCTGGACCGGGACTAGAGGGGGAAATGAGCAGTTCTTC. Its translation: CASSWTGTRGGNEQFF.

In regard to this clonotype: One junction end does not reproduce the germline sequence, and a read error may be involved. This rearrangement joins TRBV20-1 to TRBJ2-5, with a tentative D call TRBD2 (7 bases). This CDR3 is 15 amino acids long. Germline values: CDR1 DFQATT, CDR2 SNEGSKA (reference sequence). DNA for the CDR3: TGCAGTACTAGAGAAAGTGGGGGGGCGGACGAGACCCAGTACTTC. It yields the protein CSTRESGGADETQYF.

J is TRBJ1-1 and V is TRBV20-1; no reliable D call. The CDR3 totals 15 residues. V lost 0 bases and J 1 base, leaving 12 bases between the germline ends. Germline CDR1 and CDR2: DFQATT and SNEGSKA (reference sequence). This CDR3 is CSARDFQTGNTEAFF. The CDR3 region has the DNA TGCAGTGCTAGAGATTTCCAGACGGGGAACACTGAAGCTTTCTTT.

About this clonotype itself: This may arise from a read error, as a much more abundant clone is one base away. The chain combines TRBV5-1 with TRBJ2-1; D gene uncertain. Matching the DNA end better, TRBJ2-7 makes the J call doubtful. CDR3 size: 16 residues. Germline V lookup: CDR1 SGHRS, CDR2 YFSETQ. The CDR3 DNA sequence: TGCGCCAGCAGCTTGGAGGTCGCGAGCTCCTACAATGAGCAGTACTTC. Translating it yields CASSLEVASSYNEQYF.

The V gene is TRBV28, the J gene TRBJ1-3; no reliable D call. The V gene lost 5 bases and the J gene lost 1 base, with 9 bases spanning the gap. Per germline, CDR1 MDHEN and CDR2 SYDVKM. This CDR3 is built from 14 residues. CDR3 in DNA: TGTGCCAGCAGTCCCTTAGGGTCTGGAAACACCATATATTTT. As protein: CASSPLGSGNTIYF.

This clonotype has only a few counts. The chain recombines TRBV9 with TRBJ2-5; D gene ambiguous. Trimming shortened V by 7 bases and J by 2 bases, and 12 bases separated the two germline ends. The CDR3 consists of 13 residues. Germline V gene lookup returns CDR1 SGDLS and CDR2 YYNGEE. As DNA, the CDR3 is TGTGCCAGCGGAAGACTCCCACAAGAGACCCAGTACTTC. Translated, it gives CASGRLPQETQYF.

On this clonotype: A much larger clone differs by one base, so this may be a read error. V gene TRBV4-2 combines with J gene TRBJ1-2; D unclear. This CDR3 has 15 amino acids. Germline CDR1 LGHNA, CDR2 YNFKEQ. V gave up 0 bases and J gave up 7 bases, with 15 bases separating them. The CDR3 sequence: CASSQEGSEGCGYTF. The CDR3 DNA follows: TGTGCCAGCAGCCAAGAGGGCAGTGAAGGATGTGGCTACACCTTC.